The 27 T cell receptor beta chains given below trace back to one sample, sequenced in a study of T cells in Graves' hyperthyroidism and ophthalmopathy. TCR beta CDR3 sequences were amplified from RNA transcripts. First-round RT-PCR with HTBI primers amplified the TCR CDR3 region. TCRdb analysed the multiplex PCR reads with MiXCR anew, one entry per CDR3 protein. The sample gives over 700,000 distinct CDR3 sequences, 35% to 40% of which show up once; 8% to 9% is in the top ten. The specimen was blood. The source is a man younger than 30 with Graves' hyperthyroidism.

This clonotype has a handful of counts. The rearrangement links TRBV7-6 to TRBJ1-1; D remains ambiguous. V was shortened by 0 bases and J by 0 bases, with 14 bases between the two germline ends. This CDR3 contains 17 residues. The germline gives CDR1 SGHVS, CDR2 FNYEAQ. The CDR3 DNA reads as TGTGCCAGCAGCTTAGCGGTTCTGCCAGAGATGAACACTGAAGCTTTCTTT. Amino acid sequence: CASSLAVLPEMNTEAFF.

A note on this clonotype: Since no conserved phenylalanine or tryptophan closes the CDR3, a read error is the likely cause. V usage is TRBV7-9 and J usage is TRBJ2-7, with 7 nucleotides matching TRBD2. Germline V gives CDR1 SEHNR, CDR2 FQNEAQ (reference sequence). This CDR3 spans 12 amino acids. CDR3 region: CASSLGGIEQYL. DNA of the CDR3: TGCGCCAGCAGCCTCGGGGGGATCGAGCAGTACCTC.

This clonotype has more than one count but fewer than ten. The chain uses TRBV9 and TRBJ1-2; the match to TRBD1 covers 7 bases. The CDR3 sequence is 17 residues long. Trimming cost V 3 bases and J 5 bases; bases outside gene matches: 16. Germline assignment: CDR1 SGDLS and CDR2 YYNGEE. CDR3 region: CASSAFLEARQGYGYTF. CDR3 nucleotide sequence: TGTGCCAGCAGCGCATTTTTAGAAGCGCGACAGGGTTATGGCTACACCTTC.

The V and J genes are TRBV14 and TRBJ2-2, with unresolved D. This CDR3 comprises 14 residues. Trimming removed 1 base from V and 5 bases from J, with 8 bases in between. Germline-derived CDR1 and CDR2 are SGHDN and FVKESK. The CDR3 reads CASSQVVRTGELFF. CDR3 nucleotides: TGTGCCAGCAGCCAAGTGGTCCGGACCGGGGAGCTGTTTTTT.

This clonotype was seen only a few times. The chain combines TRBV20-1 with TRBJ2-7; 7 nucleotides align to TRBD2. Germline assignment: CDR1 DFQATT and CDR2 SNEGSKA (reference sequence). This CDR3 region has 14 residues. This chain's CDR3 is CSALLPGGNYEQYF. The DNA of the CDR3 is TGCAGCGCTCTCCTTCCGGGAGGAAATTACGAGCAGTACTTC.

This clonotype was recorded a few times. The genes are TRBV13 and TRBJ2-7; D is unclear. V was clipped by 5 bases and J by 5 bases, with 13 bases between them. Germline V gives CDR1 PRHDT, CDR2 FYEKMQ (reference sequence). This CDR3 has 13 residues. This CDR3 reads CASSPSRFHEQYF. CDR3 in DNA: TGTGCCAGCAGCCCCTCCAGGTTCCACGAGCAGTACTTC. The whole variable domain, remainder taken from reference TRBV13 and TRBJ2-7, is AAGVIQSPRHLIKEKRETATLKCYPIPRHDTVYWYQQGPGQDPQFLISFYEKMQSDKGSIPDRFSAQQFSDYHSELNMSSLELGDSALYFCASSPSRFHEQYFGPGTRLTVT.

The V gene is TRBV5-6, the J gene TRBJ1-1; D may be TRBD1 (6 bases). Germline CDR1 SGHDT, CDR2 YYEEEE. The CDR3 consists of 15 residues. V was cut by 5 bases and J by 1 base, with 15 bases left in between. The CDR3 is CASSLTDRTNTEAFF. As DNA, the CDR3 is TGTGCCAGCAGTTTAACCGACAGGACGAACACTGAAGCTTTCTTT.

The CDR3 DNA is TGTGCCAGCAGTGCCCTAAACAATCAGCCCCAGCATTTT. Translating it yields CASSALNNQPQHF. The chain recombines TRBV2 with TRBJ1-5; D is uncertain. Germline values: CDR1 SNHLY, CDR2 FYNNEI. V dropped 4 bases and J dropped 3 bases, with 7 bases sitting between them. This CDR3 has 13 residues.

Many counts were recorded for this clonotype. V gene TRBV25-1 combines with J gene TRBJ2-2; D gene unclear. Germline V gene sequence: CDR1 MGHDK, CDR2 SYGVNS. Trimming took off 0 bases at V and 6 bases at J, with 8 bases between the two ends. This CDR3 has 14 amino acids. The CDR3 reads CASSEYFGSGELFF. The CDR3 bases are TGTGCCAGCAGTGAATATTTTGGGTCCGGGGAGCTGTTTTTT. Drawing the rest from reference TRBV25-1 and TRBJ2-2, the complete variable domain is EADIYQTPRYLVIGTGKKITLECSQTMGHDKMYWYQQDPGMELHLIHYSYGVNSTEKGDLSSESTVSRIRTEHFPLTLESARPSHTSQYLCASSEYFGSGELFFGEGSRLTVL.

This rearrangement joins TRBV19 to TRBJ1-6; the D gene is possibly TRBD1 (6 bases). Germline CDR1 reads LNHDA; CDR2 reads SQIVND (reference sequence). This CDR3 region has 17 residues. The V gene lost 3 bases and the J gene lost 5 bases, with 17 bases spanning the gap. CDR3 coding DNA: TGTGCCAGTAGTATCCCCCCAACAGGGAAGGATAATTCACCCCTCCACTTT. This translates into CASSIPPTGKDNSPLHF. The entire variable domain, with the rest obtained from reference TRBV19 and TRBJ1-6, is as follows: DGGITQSPKYLFRKEGQNVTLSCEQNLNHDAMYWYRQDPGQGLRLIYYSQIVNDFQKGDIAEGYSVSREKKESFPLTVTSAQKNPTAFYLCASSIPPTGKDNSPLHFGNGTRLTVT.

This clonotype came up a few times. This chain uses TRBV9 with TRBJ1-5; D is uncertain. CDR3 length: 14 residues. V shed 5 bases and J shed 2 bases, with 11 bases lying between them. Germline V lookup: CDR1 SGDLS, CDR2 YYNGEE. The CDR3 is CASSASFGNQPQHF. CDR3 coding DNA: TGTGCCAGCAGTGCTTCGTTCGGCAATCAGCCCCAGCATTTT.

The chain uses TRBV10-3 and TRBJ1-5; 9 positions match TRBD1. The junction had 7 bases not matched to a gene; V was cut back by 10 bases and J by 0 bases. CDR1 ENHRY and CDR2 SYGVKD come from the germline V gene. The CDR3 loop spans 15 amino acids. The CDR3 region is CATGTGIHSNQPQHF. DNA for the CDR3: TGTGCCACCGGGACAGGGATTCATAGCAATCAGCCCCAGCATTTT.

The chain employs TRBV29-1 and TRBJ2-5, with TRBD1 matching over 7 bases. This CDR3 has 14 residues. Germline V gene data show CDR1 as SQVTM and CDR2 as ANQGSEA. V lost 2 bases to trimming and J lost 5 bases; unmatched junction nucleotides: 8. CDR3 DNA sequence: TGCAGCGTTGAACTGAGGGGGCCTCGGGAGACCCAGTACTTC. Protein sequence: CSVELRGPRETQYF. The variable domain in full, with the rest retrieved from reference TRBV29-1 and TRBJ2-5, is SAVISQKPSRDICQRGTSLTIQCQVDSQVTMMFWYRQQPGQSLTLIATANQGSEATYESGFVIDKFPISRPNLTFSTLTVSNMSPEDSSIYLCSVELRGPRETQYFGPGTRLLVL.

Concerning this clonotype: Since a much larger clone is just one base distant, this may be a read error. The V and J genes are TRBV15 and TRBJ2-5; unclear D gene. This CDR3 contains 14 residues. Germline lookup yields CDR1 LNHNV and CDR2 YYDKDF (reference sequence). The V end was cut by 1 base, the J end by 7 bases, with 13 bases between. For the CDR3, the DNA is TGTGCCACCAGCAGAGTGGGGTCCAGTGGGACCCAGTACTTC. This translates into CATSRVGSSGTQYF.

The sample holds many counts of this clonotype. This chain uses TRBV10-3 with TRBJ1-4; 10 nucleotides agree with TRBD1. The CDR3 is made up of 14 amino acids. Germline assignment: CDR1 ENHRY and CDR2 SYGVKD. V trimming: 5 bases; J trimming: 7 bases; junction bases outside the gene matches: 4. The CDR3 is CAISTGTGAEKLFF. The CDR3 DNA sequence: TGTGCCATCAGTACCGGGACAGGGGCTGAAAAACTGTTTTTT.

This clonotype showed up just a few times. The rearrangement joins TRBV4-2 to TRBJ2-5; no clear D. The CDR3 contains 12 residues. Germline lookup yields CDR1 LGHNA and CDR2 YNFKEQ. The ends were cut back, 4 bases at V and 5 bases at J, with 8 bases in the middle. The CDR3 reads CASSRIGETQYF. The CDR3 bases are TGTGCCAGCAGCCGAATTGGGGAGACCCAGTACTTC.

The gene calls are TRBV29-1 and TRBJ1-1; perhaps TRBD1 as D (5 bases). CDR1 is SQVTM, CDR2 ANQGSEA, per germline. This CDR3 spans 12 amino acids. V was cut by 5 bases and J by 3 bases, with 10 bases left in between. CDR3 sequence reads: CSVPGYDTEAFF. The DNA of the CDR3 is TGCAGCGTTCCAGGGTATGACACTGAAGCTTTCTTT.

The table lists this clonotype with many counts. This chain links TRBV10-3 with TRBJ2-2; D is unresolved. Germline V CDR1 and CDR2: ENHRY, SYGVKD. The CDR3 has 11 residues. Trimming cost V 2 bases and J 5 bases, with 0 bases left between them. The CDR3 coding sequence is TGTGCCATCAGTGAGACCGGGGAGCTGTTTTTT. Amino acids: CAISETGELFF.

There are a few counts of this clonotype. The J gene is TRBJ1-1, the V gene TRBV14, with D possibly TRBD1 on 6 matching bases. The CDR3 runs to 15 residues. Germline CDR1 reads SGHDN; CDR2 reads FVKESK. Trimming removed 3 bases from V and 10 bases from J, with 21 bases in between. The CDR3 region has the DNA TGTGCCAGCAGCCAGGAACCATCGGACCCCAGGGGAGCTTTCTTT. Translated: CASSQEPSDPRGAFF.

This clonotype occurred once. A read error may be the cause here, since a much bigger clone is one base away. The CDR3 is CASSANSMEETQYF. CDR3 DNA sequence: TGTGCCAGCAGCGCAAATAGCATGGAAGAGACCCAGTACTTC. This chain links TRBV11-2 with TRBJ2-5; D uncertain. V lost 5 bases and J 3 bases, leaving 13 bases between the germline ends. The CDR3 loop spans 14 amino acids. Germline V gives CDR1 SGHAT, CDR2 FQNNGV.

This clonotype occurred many times. The chain links TRBV10-3 to TRBJ2-7; 8 bases agree with TRBD2. From germline, CDR1 is ENHRY and CDR2 SYGVKD. The V gene end was trimmed by 0 bases and the J gene end by 0 bases; junction bases not matched to a gene: 1. The CDR3 totals 15 residues. DNA for the CDR3: TGTGCCATCAGTGAGTCGACTAGCGTCTCCTACGAGCAGTACTTC. The encoded protein is CAISESTSVSYEQYF.

The CDR3 sequence: CSARMDYPPRWYQPQHF. The DNA for the CDR3 is TGCAGTGCTAGAATGGACTACCCCCCGAGGTGGTATCAGCCCCAGCATTTT. The J gene is TRBJ1-5, the V gene TRBV20-1; no definite D call. The CDR3 spans 17 residues. CDR1 DFQATT and CDR2 SNEGSKA come from the germline V gene (reference sequence). V lost 2 bases, J lost 5 bases, and 22 bases lay in between.

Notes on this clonotype: The germline gene is not matched at one end of the junction; a read error may be the cause. This chain connects TRBV5-1 to TRBJ2-5, with D perhaps TRBD1 (5 bases). This CDR3 has 15 residues. Germline V lookup: CDR1 SGHRS, CDR2 YFSETQ. The CDR3 spells CASSLGPTVQETQYF. CDR3 bases: TGTGCCAGCAGCCTTGGACCGACAGTCCAAGAGACCCAGTACTTC.

This clonotype was counted a few times. The chain's CDR3 is CASSLAGQRRAQYF. The CDR3 DNA is TGTGCCAGCAGCTTGGCCGGACAGCGCCGGGCCCAGTACTTC. The rearrangement joins TRBV5-4 to TRBJ2-5, with TRBD1 as a possible D gene (6 bases). The CDR3 sequence is 14 residues long. V lost 0 bases and J 9 bases, leaving 15 bases between the germline ends. The germline CDR1 and CDR2 sequences are SGHNT and YYREEE (reference sequence).

This clonotype came up a few times. The chain is built from TRBV20-1 and TRBJ2-7; TRBD1 might be the D (6 bases). CDR3 length: 15 amino acids. V was shortened by 8 bases and J by 3 bases, with 23 bases between the two germline ends. Germline CDR1 DFQATT, CDR2 SNEGSKA (reference sequence). The CDR3 DNA reads TGCAGTACCCTCCGGCCCACAGGGATAAGCTACGAGCAGTACTTC. This encodes CSTLRPTGISYEQYF.

This clonotype has more than one count but fewer than ten. The chain combines TRBV6-6 with TRBJ1-1; D call uncertain. The CDR3 has 11 residues. Germline V CDR1 and CDR2: MNHNY, SVGAGI (reference sequence). The V gene lost 6 bases and the J gene lost 5 bases, with 7 bases spanning the gap. CDR3 sequence (DNA): TGTGCCAGCAGGTTCCAGACTGAAGCTTTCTTT. Amino acids: CASRFQTEAFF.

The rearrangement joins TRBV7-9 to TRBJ1-1, with a weak D call TRBD1 (6 bases). The CDR3 extends over 13 amino acids. The V gene's germline CDR1 is SEHNR and CDR2 FQNEAQ (reference sequence). V was clipped by 2 bases and J by 9 bases, with 13 bases between them. CDR3 DNA sequence: TGTGCCAGCAGCTTACTAGGGGGGCAAAAAGCTTTCTTT. This sequence encodes CASSLLGGQKAFF. Full variable domain (remainder filled in from reference TRBV7-9 and TRBJ1-1): DTGVSQNPRHKITKRGQNVTFRCDPISEHNRLYWYRQTLGQGPEFLTYFQNEAQLEKSRLLSDRFSAERPKGSFSTLEIQRTEQGDSAMYLCASSLLGGQKAFFGQGTRLTVV.